These 32 T cell receptor beta chains were sequenced from one sample in a study of blood T cells in healthy people across ages (dated by TCRdb to between 2015 and 2017). Preparation of the library involved 5' RACE. TCRdb shows the sequencer as Illumina HiSeq 2500. A second PCR of roughly 7 to 11 cycles was performed with a sample-barcoded 5' primer and a J-beta primer mix. The public reads were reprocessed in TCRdb via fastp at Q25 and MiXCR, keeping in-frame beta chains. Entries that share a CDR3 protein sequence are merged under the most common genes and DNA. The sample table contains some 940,000 distinct CDR3 sequences; only one count was recorded for roughly 29% of them. The ten most abundant clones make up roughly 10% of the sample. The same specimen was also included in a second study, on T cells of mothers and their children.

Sequencing was done on a sample of blood. These TCRs come from a middle-aged woman in good health.

Regarding this clonotype: A much more abundant neighbour one base away suggests this may be a read error. Since no conserved phenylalanine or tryptophan closes the CDR3, a read error is the likely cause. The rearrangement joins TRBV7-2 to TRBJ2-7, with D possibly matching TRBD1 (8 bases). This CDR3 contains 15 residues. CDR1 and CDR2 (germline): SGHTA, FQGNSA. Trimming cost V 5 bases and J 7 bases, with 21 bases left between them. The CDR3 reads CASSEQTGDYKEQYL. As DNA, the CDR3 is TGTGCCAGCAGCGAGCAGACAGGGGACTACAAGGAGCAGTACCTC.

This clonotype was detected once. The chain is built from TRBV4-2 and TRBJ1-2, with 8 bases matching TRBD1. CDR3 length: 14 residues. V lost 0 bases and J lost 7; bases outside the gene matches: 4. The V gene's germline CDR1 is LGHNA and CDR2 YNFKEQ. CDR3 protein: CASSQDYGTGGYTF. The CDR3 DNA is TGTGCCAGCAGCCAAGATTACGGGACAGGTGGCTACACCTTC.

A note on this clonotype: A much larger clone is a single base away; this may be a read error. The chain couples TRBV15 to TRBJ2-7; 10 nucleotides agree with TRBD1. The germline V gene has CDR1 LNHNV and CDR2 YYDKDF (reference sequence). CDR3 length: 14 residues. CDR3 sequence (DNA): TGTGCCACCAGCCCCGGGACAGGGGACTACGGGCAGTACTTC. Its protein product is CATSPGTGDYGQYF.

J is TRBJ2-3 and V is TRBV5-1; D might be TRBD2 (5 bases). CDR1 and CDR2 (germline): SGHRS, YFSETQ. This CDR3 contains 17 residues. Deletions cut 3 bases from V and 1 base from J, with 18 bases between. In DNA form, the CDR3 reads TGCGCCAGCAGCTCCTCCCCTACTAGAAGGGGCACAGATACGCAGTATTTT. Translation: CASSSSPTRRGTDTQYF.

The chain is built from TRBV28 and TRBJ1-2; maybe TRBD1 (6 bases). This CDR3 has 13 residues. Trimming shortened V by 8 bases and J by 1 base, and 11 bases separated the two germline ends. Germline V CDR1 and CDR2: MDHEN, SYDVKM. In DNA, the CDR3 is TGTGCCAGCGCAGGGGATATTAACTATGGCTACACCTTC. Its translation is CASAGDINYGYTF.

This clonotype was seen ten or more times. The chain combines TRBV6-5 with TRBJ2-1; 8 bases are a match to TRBD1. CDR3 size: 15 residues. The ends lost 0 bases at V and 6 bases at J; junction bases unmatched: 4. Germline CDR1 is MNHEY and CDR2 is SVGAGI. CDR3 loop: CASSYSDRVGNEQFF. CDR3 DNA sequence: TGTGCCAGCAGTTACTCGGACAGGGTAGGCAATGAGCAGTTCTTC.

This clonotype was recorded many times. The CDR3 is CAMDFLAYNSPLHF. CDR3 bases: TGTGCAATGGACTTCTTGGCCTATAATTCACCCCTCCACTTT. This rearrangement joins TRBV30 to TRBJ1-6, with D hard to call. The germline V gene encodes CDR1 GTSNPN and CDR2 SVGIG (reference sequence). This CDR3 region has 14 residues.

V and J are TRBV10-3 and TRBJ2-2, with 10 bases identical to TRBD1. V shed 6 bases, J shed 2 bases, and the junction held 9 bases outside the gene matches. CDR3 length: 17 amino acids. In germline, CDR1 is ENHRY, CDR2 SYGVKD. This chain's CDR3 is CAIRAGQGHPNTGELFF. DNA of the CDR3: TGTGCCATCAGGGCGGGACAGGGGCATCCAAACACCGGGGAGCTGTTTTTT.

This clonotype showed up just a few times. The chain employs TRBV20-1 and TRBJ2-2; TRBD1 matches 8 bases. The trim removed 1 base at V and 2 bases at J, leaving 6 bases unmatched. The germline gives CDR1 DFQATT, CDR2 SNEGSKA (reference sequence). The CDR3 is 16 residues long. The CDR3 protein is CSARGPGQDNTGELFF. The CDR3 nucleotides are TGCAGTGCTAGAGGGCCGGGACAGGACAACACCGGGGAGCTGTTTTTT.

The chain carries TRBV7-3 and TRBJ2-3; 12 bases agree with TRBD2. Germline CDR1 reads SGHTA; CDR2 reads FQGTGA. This CDR3 spans 16 amino acids. J was trimmed by 4 bases and V by 1 base; bases with no gene match: 3. The CDR3 region has the DNA TGTGCCAGCAGCTTAAGTCTAGCGGGGGGGCCAGATACGCAGTATTTT. It is translated as CASSLSLAGGPDTQYF.

The V and J genes are TRBV6-5 and TRBJ2-7; either TRBD1 or TRBD2 may fit D (5 bases each). V was shortened by 2 bases and J by 4 bases, with 15 bases between the two germline ends. The CDR3 is made up of 15 amino acids. Germline CDR1 is MNHEY and CDR2 is SVGAGI. The CDR3, as DNA: TGTGCCAGCAGTTACGGTCGGGACCCCCGATACGAGCAGTACTTC. This translates into CASSYGRDPRYEQYF.

This clonotype was observed at least ten times. The chain links TRBV6-1 to TRBJ2-6; D not certain. CDR1 is MNHNS, CDR2 SASEGT, per germline. The CDR3 has 15 amino acids. V shed 2 bases and J shed 2 bases, with 7 bases lying between them. The CDR3 DNA follows: TGTGCCAGCAGTGAATTCTCTACTGGGGCCAACGTCCTGACTTTC. Protein product: CASSEFSTGANVLTF.

The chain links TRBV15 to TRBJ1-6; D is uncertain. The V end lost 8 bases, the J end lost 9 bases, and 11 bases lay between the germline ends. Germline assignment: CDR1 LNHNV and CDR2 YYDKDF (reference sequence). The CDR3 is made up of 12 amino acids. The DNA for the CDR3 is TGTGCCACCTCTACGGGGAGTTCACCCCTCCACTTT. It codes for CATSTGSSPLHF.

This clonotype was counted between two and nine times. The rearrangement joins TRBV20-1 to TRBJ1-4; 7 bases are a match to TRBD1. The CDR3 sequence is 13 residues long. The J segment lost 10 bases and the V segment lost 6 bases, leaving 11 bases of the junction unmatched. Germline V lookup: CDR1 DFQATT, CDR2 SNEGSKA (reference sequence). Here the CDR3 reads CSAQGQRQGKLFF. In DNA, the CDR3 is TGCAGTGCCCAGGGACAGCGGCAGGGAAAACTGTTTTTT.

This clonotype was found a few times. The chain is built from TRBV7-2 and TRBJ2-2; D not certain. V was pared by 1 base and J by 8 bases, with 14 bases between. This CDR3 is 15 amino acids long. CDR1 is SGHTA and CDR2 is FQGNSA in the germline V gene. The CDR3 DNA reads as TGTGCCAGCAGCTTAGGTTCTACCGAGAGAGGGGAGCTGTTTTTT. It is translated as CASSLGSTERGELFF.

The J gene is TRBJ2-1, the V gene TRBV6-5; tentatively, D is TRBD2 (5 bases). The CDR3 has 14 residues. Germline V gene lookup returns CDR1 MNHEY and CDR2 SVGAGI. V was pared by 1 base and J by 7 bases, with 11 bases between. This chain's CDR3 is CASSYFRGWNEQFF. In DNA, the CDR3 is TGTGCCAGCAGTTACTTTCGGGGATGGAATGAGCAGTTCTTC.

This clonotype was recorded many times. The V gene is TRBV7-9, the J gene TRBJ2-7; tentative D call: TRBD2 (5 bases). CDR1 and CDR2 (germline): SEHNR, FQNEAQ (reference sequence). The CDR3 totals 15 residues. The V end lost 5 bases, the J end lost 3 bases, and 17 bases lay between the germline ends. The CDR3 here is CASSTDRGFDYEQYF. The CDR3 DNA reads as TGTGCCAGCAGCACAGACCGGGGTTTTGACTACGAGCAGTACTTC. The whole variable domain, remainder taken from reference TRBV7-9 and TRBJ2-7, is DTGVSQNPRHKITKRGQNVTFRCDPISEHNRLYWYRQTLGQGPEFLTYFQNEAQLEKSRLLSDRFSAERPKGSFSTLEIQRTEQGDSAMYLCASSTDRGFDYEQYFGPGTRLTVT.

There are a few counts of this clonotype. J is TRBJ1-3 and V is TRBV4-3; TRBD1 matches 10 bases. The germline V gene encodes CDR1 LGHNA and CDR2 YSLEER. The CDR3 totals 16 residues. V was pared by 4 bases and J by 4 bases, with 7 bases of the junction left unmatched. Here the CDR3 DNA reads TGCGCCAGCAGCCCAGGGGACAGGGGAAGAGGAAACACCATATATTTT. This gives the protein CASSPGDRGRGNTIYF.

This clonotype was counted between two and nine times. The chain links TRBV27 to TRBJ2-1; the D is unclear. This CDR3 spans 13 amino acids. Germline lookup yields CDR1 MNHEY and CDR2 SMNVEV (reference sequence). V lost 6 bases and J 4 bases, leaving 10 bases between the germline ends. Written as DNA, the CDR3 is TGTGCCAGCAGAGTGCTCGAGTACAATGAGCAGTTCTTC. It specifies CASRVLEYNEQFF.

This chain uses TRBV6-6 with TRBJ2-4, with TRBD2 identical over 8 bases. Germline CDR1 MNHNY, CDR2 SVGAGI (reference sequence). The CDR3 covers 16 residues. The J segment lost 13 bases and the V segment lost 6 bases, leaving 20 bases of the junction unmatched. The DNA for the CDR3 is TGTGCCAGCAGAAACGTTGCGGGGGGATTCTACAATGAGCAGTACTTC. Protein sequence: CASRNVAGGFYNEQYF.

Details on this clonotype: Just one base apart from a much larger clone, this may be a read error. This rearrangement joins TRBV29-1 to TRBJ2-3; D remains unclear. CDR1 and CDR2 from the germline V gene are SQVTM and ANQGSEA. Trimming shortened V by 6 bases and J by 3 bases, and 13 bases separated the two germline ends. The CDR3 is made up of 13 amino acids. Here the CDR3 DNA reads TGCAGCGTCATGACCAGGTTGACAGATACGCAGTATTTT. Translation: CSVMTRLTDTQYF.

Comments on this clonotype: Relative to the germline gene, one junction end is altered; a read error may explain this. The rearrangement links TRBV7-2 to TRBJ2-1; 8 bases are a match to TRBD1. The CDR3 extends over 15 amino acids. Germline V gives CDR1 SGHTA, CDR2 FQGNSA. The CDR3 sequence: CVSSFDRGKYNEQFF. For the CDR3, the DNA is TGTGTCAGCAGCTTCGACAGGGGAAAATACAATGAGCAGTTCTTC.

As to this clonotype: This may stem from a read error, because a much larger clone lies one nucleotide away. This chain links TRBV28 with TRBJ1-4, with 8 bases lining up with TRBD1. Trimming at V came to 5 bases and at J to 5 bases, leaving 7 bases not matched to a gene. The CDR3 loop spans 15 amino acids. The germline V gene encodes CDR1 MDHEN and CDR2 SYDVKM. CDR3: CASSILTGGNEKLFF. In nucleotides, the CDR3 is TGTGCCAGCAGTATACTCACAGGGGGGAATGAAAAACTGTTTTTT.

The chain is built from TRBV5-1 and TRBJ2-1; TRBD2 aligns across 11 bases. Looked up from germline, CDR1 is SGHRS and CDR2 is YFSETQ. The J segment lost 11 bases and the V segment lost 1 base, leaving 14 bases of the junction unmatched. The CDR3 loop spans 17 amino acids. CDR3 residues: CASSLTRGLADSRKQFF. For the CDR3, the DNA is TGCGCCAGCAGCTTGACGAGGGGACTAGCGGATTCACGGAAGCAGTTCTTC.

The chain employs TRBV28 and TRBJ2-3; 7 bases align to TRBD2. Germline V gene sequence: CDR1 MDHEN, CDR2 SYDVKM. V lost 3 bases and J lost 2; bases outside the gene matches: 5. The CDR3 is 15 residues long. CDR3: CASSLSGANTDTQYF. CDR3 nucleotides: TGTGCCAGCAGTTTGAGCGGGGCAAACACAGATACGCAGTATTTT.

V gene TRBV28 combines with J gene TRBJ2-5; D gene uncertain. Germline V CDR1 and CDR2: MDHEN, SYDVKM. Trimming took off 3 bases at V and 5 bases at J, with 19 bases between the two ends. CDR3 length: 16 residues. The CDR3 DNA is TGTGCCAGCAGTTTCCCCCCCATGGGCCCCAGTGAGACCCAGTACTTC. Translation gives CASSFPPMGPSETQYF.

About this clonotype: This may stem from a read error, because a much larger clone lies one nucleotide away. This rearrangement joins TRBV12-3 or TRBV12-4 to TRBJ1-2; D uncertain. The CDR3 spans 13 residues. CDR3 DNA sequence: TGTGCCGGCAGTATCGGCAGGCTATATGGCTACACCTTC. Protein product: CAGSIGRLYGYTF.

The chain uses TRBV29-1 and TRBJ2-5, with a possible D match to TRBD2 (6 bases). This CDR3 comprises 12 residues. V was pared by 4 bases and J by 2 bases, with 8 bases between. CDR1 is SQVTM, CDR2 ANQGSEA, per germline. CDR3 region: CSVGGRQETQYF. Here the CDR3 DNA reads TGCAGCGTTGGAGGGAGGCAAGAGACCCAGTACTTC.

Details on this clonotype: This may be a read error: a much more frequent sequence differs by one nucleotide. V usage is TRBV5-1 and J usage is TRBJ2-1, with 9 bases aligning to TRBD1. CDR3 length: 16 amino acids. V shed 3 bases and J 10 bases; nucleotides not matched to a gene: 14. Germline CDR1 is SGHRS and CDR2 is YFSETQ. CDR3 nucleotide sequence: TGCGCCAGCAGCTCCAGCACCGGGACAGGGTCCAACGAGCAGTTCTTC. Its translation: CASSSSTGTGSNEQFF.

In its sample, this clonotype was seen many times. CDR3 loop: CASSQGGQGVQETQYF. CDR3 sequence (DNA): TGCGCCAGCAGCCAAGGAGGACAGGGCGTCCAGGAGACCCAGTACTTC. The V call is TRBV4-1, the J call TRBJ2-5; 8 bases are shared with TRBD1. V lost 1 base and J lost 5; bases outside the gene matches: 9. Germline values: CDR1 MGHRA, CDR2 YSYEKL. The CDR3 loop spans 16 amino acids.

This clonotype showed up just a few times. The CDR3 reads CASSPMTGMGTEAFF. The CDR3, as DNA: TGTGCCAGCAGTCCTATGACAGGGATGGGGACTGAAGCTTTCTTT. The chain combines TRBV6-2 or TRBV6-3 with TRBJ1-1, with 7 nucleotides matching TRBD1. This CDR3 region has 15 residues. V trimming: 5 bases; J trimming: 5 bases; junction bases outside the gene matches: 11. CDR1 is MNHEY and CDR2 is SVGEGT in the germline V gene.

The table lists this clonotype with many counts. The rearrangement uses TRBV5-1 and TRBJ2-6; no clear D. The CDR3 consists of 14 residues. Germline CDR1 is SGHRS and CDR2 is YFSETQ. The V end was cut by 4 bases, the J end by 0 bases, with 5 bases between. The CDR3: CASSQDSGANVLTF. CDR3 in DNA: TGCGCCAGCAGCCAGGACTCTGGGGCCAACGTCCTGACTTTC.